Shown below are 5 T cell receptor beta chains from a single sample sequenced in a study of CD8+ T cells in alopecia areata. The authors extracted RNA and reverse transcribed it into cDNA as the sequencing template. TCRdb's copy holds only in-frame clones and misses some; the assay was immunoSEQ multiplex PCR. In the table there are 150,000 to 200,000 clones, less than 70% of which are singletons. Treatment denoted: oral pan-JAK inhibitor, 5-10 mg twice daily. Here the sequenced sample was CD4+ T cells sorted from blood, taken around week 50, from a patient treated with tofacitinib. These receptors were obtained from a human donor with alopecia areata.

This clone was picked up many times. The chain couples TRBV7-2 to TRBJ2-3; 8 bases map to TRBD2. The CDR3 is 16 residues long. V dropped 5 bases and J dropped 0; count of bases not matched to a gene: 7. CDR1 is SGHTA, CDR2 FQGNSA, per germline. CDR3 DNA: TGTGCCAGCAGCCGTAGTAGCGGGGTTAGCACAGATACGCAGTATTTT. Translated: CASSRSSGVSTDTQYF.

This chain joins TRBV5-1 and TRBJ2-7, with a tentative D call TRBD2 (6 bases). CDR1 is SGHRS and CDR2 is YFSETQ in the germline V gene. The V and J ends lost 0 bases and 1 base respectively, with 8 bases between them. There are 14 residues in the CDR3. CDR3 amino acids: CASSLDGGSYEQYF. In DNA form, the CDR3 reads TGCGCCAGCAGCTTGGACGGGGGATCCTACGAGCAGTACTTC.

This clone was observed a few times. The chain employs TRBV5-1 and TRBJ2-3, with TRBD1 identical over 7 bases. CDR3 length: 17 residues. CDR1 and CDR2 (germline): SGHRS, YFSETQ. V gave up 4 bases and J gave up 1 base; unmatched junction bases: 12. CDR3 region: CASSLGKPGGGTDTQYF. The CDR3 region has the DNA TGCGCCAGCAGCCTCGGAAAGCCAGGGGGTGGCACAGATACGCAGTATTTT.

The V and J genes are TRBV15 and TRBJ1-1, with no clear D. V lost 1 base to trimming and J lost 6 bases, with 6 bases between them. CDR1 is LNHNV, CDR2 YYDKDF, per germline (reference sequence). CDR3 length: 12 residues. The CDR3 coding sequence is TGTGCCACCAGCAGAGTTGCCTCTGAAGCTTTCTTT. This translates into CATSRVASEAFF.

As regards this clone: In the same sample, other DNA sequences code for this CDR3. This chain joins TRBV27 and TRBJ2-6; D possibly corresponds to TRBD2 (6 bases). Trimming removed 5 bases from V and 0 bases from J, with 11 bases in between. The CDR3 runs 16 residues. Germline-derived CDR1 and CDR2 are MNHEY and SMNVEV (reference sequence). As DNA, the CDR3 is TGTGCCAGCAGTCCGCGGGGTAGCTCTGGGGCCAACGTCCTGACTTTC. Encoded protein: CASSPRGSSGANVLTF.